A single sample is the source of the 22 T cell receptor beta chains below, sequenced in a study of T cells in Graves' hyperthyroidism and ophthalmopathy. RNA transcripts served as the template for amplifying TCR beta CDR3 regions. First-round RT-PCR of the TCR CDR3 relied on the HTBI primer set. TCRdb reanalysed the multiplex PCR reads using MiXCR and keeps one entry per CDR3 protein. This sample yields approximately 690,000 distinct CDR3 sequences, of which around 15% are seen a single time; about 12% belongs to the top ten. The sequenced sample was blood. The receptors were gathered from a woman aged 45 to 65 with Graves' ophthalmopathy.

This clonotype was counted at least ten times. This chain connects TRBV27 to TRBJ2-2; a possible D gene is TRBD2 (6 bases). The CDR3 totals 15 residues. Trimming took off 2 bases at V and 2 bases at J, with 9 bases between the two ends. Germline V gene data show CDR1 as MNHEY and CDR2 as SMNVEV (reference sequence). This CDR3 is CASSLERVNTGELFF. CDR3 nucleotides: TGTGCCAGCAGTTTAGAGCGGGTAAACACCGGGGAGCTGTTTTTT.

This clonotype came up many times. V gene TRBV11-1 combines with J gene TRBJ2-2, with TRBD2 matching over 11 bases. The CDR3 spans 16 residues. From germline, CDR1 is SGHAT and CDR2 FQDESV (reference sequence). V trimming: 5 bases; J trimming: 7 bases; junction bases outside the gene matches: 9. The CDR3: CASSSSGRAKIGELFF. CDR3 sequence (DNA): TGTGCCAGCAGCAGTAGCGGGAGGGCCAAAATCGGGGAGCTGTTTTTT.

The rearrangement uses TRBV12-5 and TRBJ1-1, with D tentatively TRBD1 (5 bases). This CDR3 spans 13 amino acids. Per germline, CDR1 LGHNT and CDR2 FRNRAP. V was shortened by 1 base and J by 8 bases, with 11 bases between the two germline ends. CDR3 bases: TGTGCTAGTGGTTTGGCTTATACAGGAGAAGCTTTCTTT. It codes for CASGLAYTGEAFF.

This chain links TRBV20-1 with TRBJ2-7; D uncertain. Looked up from germline, CDR1 is DFQATT and CDR2 is SNEGSKA (reference sequence). This CDR3 contains 12 residues. V was cut by 5 bases and J by 5 bases, with 13 bases left in between. Written as DNA, the CDR3 is TGCAGTGCTTATAGTCTTCCCCACGAGCAGTACTTC. Amino acid sequence: CSAYSLPHEQYF.

This clonotype was counted many times. The genes are TRBV12-3 or TRBV12-4 and TRBJ1-5; D is uncertain. V lost 0 bases, J lost 3 bases, and 15 bases lay in between. The CDR3 sequence is 17 residues long. Here the CDR3 DNA reads TGTGCCAGCAGTTTAGCGCTTCATCTAGGATCCAATCAGCCCCAGCATTTT. It specifies CASSLALHLGSNQPQHF.

This clonotype was seen many times. The chain carries TRBV12-3 or TRBV12-4 and TRBJ2-7, with TRBD2 identical over 12 bases. CDR3 length: 14 amino acids. Trimming removed 6 bases from V and 2 bases from J; junction bases left unmatched: 2. CDR3 region: CASRGLAGTYEQYF. The CDR3 region has the DNA TGTGCCAGCAGAGGACTAGCGGGAACCTACGAGCAGTACTTC.

This clonotype was observed many times. The CDR3 region has the DNA TGTGCCAGCAGCTTGGCAGGTGACTCTGGAAACACCATATATTTT. Its protein is CASSLAGDSGNTIYF. V and J are TRBV7-3 and TRBJ1-3; D gene ambiguous. Per germline, CDR1 SGHTA and CDR2 FQGTGA. This CDR3 contains 15 residues. V gave up 3 bases and J gave up 0 bases, with 9 bases separating them. Filled out from reference TRBV7-3 and TRBJ1-3, the complete variable domain reads GAGVSQTPSNKVTEKGKYVELRCDPISGHTALYWYRQSLGQGPEFLIYFQGTGAADDSGLPNDRFFAVRPEGSVSTLKIQRTERGDSAVYLCASSLAGDSGNTIYFGEGSWLTVV.

This clonotype was found many times. This sequence joins TRBV15 and TRBJ1-2; no clear D. CDR1 is LNHNV and CDR2 is YYDKDF in the germline V gene (reference sequence). The V end lost 5 bases, the J end lost 1 base, and 17 bases lay between the germline ends. The CDR3 consists of 16 residues. The chain's CDR3 is CATSDLPGVLNYGYTF. The CDR3, as DNA: TGTGCCACCAGCGACCTTCCGGGAGTCCTTAACTATGGCTACACCTTC.

This clonotype was observed many times. J is TRBJ2-7 and V is TRBV3-1; D is unclear. The germline gives CDR1 LGHDT, CDR2 YNNKEL (reference sequence). Trimming left V 3 bases short and J 4 bases short, with 13 bases between. CDR3 length: 14 residues. In DNA form, the CDR3 reads TGTGCCAGCAGCCATGGGCAGGCGCAATACGAGCAGTACTTC. This sequence encodes CASSHGQAQYEQYF.

The chain employs TRBV2 and TRBJ1-2; 9 bases align to TRBD1. Germline trimming cut 6 bases from V and 8 bases from J; bases unmatched to any gene: 13. CDR1 is SNHLY, CDR2 FYNNEI, per germline. This CDR3 is built from 15 residues. The CDR3 DNA follows: TGTGCCAGCAGCGCCCGGACAGGGGCCAATTGGGGCTACACCTTC. Amino acid sequence: CASSARTGANWGYTF.

Only a few counts were recorded for this clonotype. V gene TRBV5-1 combines with J gene TRBJ2-5; D unclear. CDR1 and CDR2 from the germline V gene are SGHRS and YFSETQ. V lost 4 bases and J lost 4, with 8 bases in between. CDR3 size: 12 residues. CDR3 sequence (DNA): TGCGCCAGCAGCCCTAACGCAGAGACCCAGTACTTC. Translation: CASSPNAETQYF.

This clonotype has just a few counts. The chain joins TRBV5-6 to TRBJ2-5, with D perhaps given as TRBD1 or TRBD2 (6 bases each). The CDR3 runs to 14 residues. Germline loops: CDR1 SGHDT, CDR2 YYEEEE. V gave up 2 bases and J gave up 4 bases, with 12 bases separating them. CDR3 residues: CASSFLGGGETQYF. The CDR3 DNA is TGTGCCAGCAGCTTTCTCGGAGGGGGAGAGACCCAGTACTTC.

Only a few counts were recorded for this clonotype. The CDR3 DNA follows: TGTGCCAGCAGTTTTGGGGGCGCGGGGTCTGAAGCTTTCTTT. It translates to CASSFGGAGSEAFF. The rearrangement joins TRBV12-3 or TRBV12-4 to TRBJ1-1; tentatively, D is TRBD1 (6 bases). The CDR3 is 14 residues long. Trimming stripped 3 bases from V and 6 bases from J, with 14 bases between.

This clonotype was observed many times. The chain couples TRBV4-1 to TRBJ2-7; TRBD2 matches at 12 bases. There are 16 residues in the CDR3. J gave up 2 bases and V 2 bases, and 4 bases lay outside the gene matches. Germline CDR1 reads MGHRA; CDR2 reads YSYEKL. The CDR3 is CASSQNPSGRAYEQYF. In DNA form, the CDR3 reads TGCGCCAGCAGCCAAAACCCTAGCGGGAGGGCCTACGAGCAGTACTTC.

This chain joins TRBV5-1 and TRBJ2-7; TRBD2 aligns across 9 bases. The J segment lost 2 bases and the V segment lost 5 bases, leaving 8 bases of the junction unmatched. Per the germline V gene, CDR1 is SGHRS and CDR2 is YFSETQ. This CDR3 is 15 amino acids long. CDR3 amino acids: CASRKRLAAPYEQYF. CDR3 sequence (DNA): TGCGCCAGCAGAAAACGACTAGCGGCCCCCTACGAGCAGTACTTC.

This clonotype was found many times. This chain joins TRBV20-1 and TRBJ2-7; the match to TRBD2 covers 9 bases. The J segment lost 3 bases and the V segment lost 8 bases, leaving 17 bases of the junction unmatched. The CDR3 consists of 16 residues. The germline V gene encodes CDR1 DFQATT and CDR2 SNEGSKA (reference sequence). The CDR3 DNA is TGCAGTACCTCCCTCCCCTTAGCGGGAGTAATCTACGAGCAGTACTTC. The encoded protein is CSTSLPLAGVIYEQYF.

At least ten counts were recorded for this clonotype. The V and J genes are TRBV20-1 and TRBJ2-5, with D unresolved. The CDR3 is made up of 13 amino acids. V was clipped by 2 bases and J by 2 bases, with 9 bases between them. Germline CDR1 is DFQATT and CDR2 is SNEGSKA (reference sequence). The CDR3 DNA reads TGCAGTGCTAGAAAGACCGGACAAGAGACCCAGTACTTC. It specifies CSARKTGQETQYF.

This clonotype was counted at least ten times. This rearrangement joins TRBV28 to TRBJ2-7, with D possibly being TRBD1 or TRBD2 (6 bases each). Germline V gene sequence: CDR1 MDHEN, CDR2 SYDVKM. CDR3 length: 16 residues. The ends were cut back, 5 bases at V and 5 bases at J, with 22 bases in the middle. For the CDR3, the DNA is TGTGCCAGCAGTCTACACGCGGGACAACCACCTAACGAGCAGTACTTC. The encoded protein is CASSLHAGQPPNEQYF. Drawing the rest from reference TRBV28 and TRBJ2-7, the complete variable domain is DVKVTQSSRYLVKRTGEKVFLECVQDMDHENMFWYRQDPGLGLRLIYFSYDVKMKEKGDIPEGYSVSREKKERFSLILESASTNQTSMYLCASSLHAGQPPNEQYFGPGTRLTVT.

As for this clonotype: A much larger clone lies a single base off, so this may be a read error. The J gene is TRBJ1-1, the V gene TRBV20-1; unclear D gene. This CDR3 spans 14 amino acids. The V end lost 3 bases, the J end lost 3 bases, and 14 bases lay between the germline ends. Germline CDR1 is DFQATT and CDR2 is SNEGSKA (reference sequence). The CDR3, as DNA: TGCAGTGCTAGGAACGATCAGGAGGACACTGAAGCTTTCTTT. Translation: CSARNDQEDTEAFF.

V is TRBV25-1 and J is TRBJ1-2; D is uncertain. Germline CDR1 is MGHDK and CDR2 is SYGVNS. The CDR3 totals 12 residues. V lost 0 bases, J lost 7 bases, and 6 bases lay in between. CDR3 bases: TGTGCCAGCAGTGAATATGGCGGTGGCTACACCTTC. Protein sequence: CASSEYGGGYTF.

Concerning this clonotype: A much bigger clone sits one base away, suggesting this may be a read error. V gene TRBV5-1 combines with J gene TRBJ2-1, with 7 nucleotides matching TRBD1. J gave up 9 bases and V 7 bases, and 13 bases lay outside the gene matches. The CDR3 has 14 amino acids. Germline V gives CDR1 SGHRS, CDR2 YFSETQ. The CDR3 reads CASGVAGGLSEQFF. In nucleotides, the CDR3 is TGCGCCAGCGGGGTAGCAGGGGGTCTCAGTGAGCAGTTCTTC.

The chain combines TRBV15 with TRBJ2-2; D unresolved. CDR3 size: 12 residues. Deletions cut 9 bases from V and 7 bases from J, with 12 bases between. In germline, CDR1 is LNHNV, CDR2 YYDKDF (reference sequence). This chain's CDR3 is CATSRAGGELFF. In nucleotides, the CDR3 is TGTGCCACTAGTCGGGCTGGCGGGGAGCTGTTTTTT. The whole variable domain, filled in from reference TRBV15 and TRBJ2-2, reads DAMVIQNPRYQVTQFGKPVTLSCSQTLNHNVMYWYQQKSSQAPKLLFHYYDKDFNNEADTPDNFQSRRPNTSFCFLDIRSPGLGDTAMYLCATSRAGGELFFGEGSRLTVL.